Following are 17 T cell receptor beta chains from one sample sequenced in a study of OX40 agonist ivuxolimab in advanced cancers. The assay was immunoSEQ multiplex PCR, and TCRdb's table has in-frame clones only and misses some. The sample includes some 7,500 clones, 87% of them seen just once. Sample: CD4+ or CD8+ T cells sorted from blood, taken in a trial of the OX40 agonist ivuxolimab. These receptor sequences come from an adult with an advanced solid tumor such as melanoma, head and neck, liver or kidney cancer.

This clone was seen once. V gene TRBV10-3 combines with J gene TRBJ2-6, with D possibly being TRBD1 (6 bases). Germline V gene sequence: CDR1 ENHRY, CDR2 SYGVKD. Trimming stripped 4 bases from V and 0 bases from J, with 10 bases between. The CDR3 runs 16 residues. In nucleotides, the CDR3 is TGTGCCATCAGTGGGCAGGGGCCCTCTGGGGCCAACGTCCTGACTTTC. Its protein is CAISGQGPSGANVLTF.

The genes are TRBV5-8 and TRBJ1-1; perhaps TRBD1 as D (6 bases). The CDR3 covers 11 residues. Germline V CDR1 and CDR2: SGHTS, YDEGEE. V lost 4 bases and J 6 bases, leaving 7 bases between the germline ends. CDR3 in amino acids: CASSEGAEAFF. The CDR3 DNA reads TGTGCCAGCAGCGAGGGGGCTGAAGCTTTCTTT.

This clone was detected once. The genes are TRBV4-1 and TRBJ2-1, with 7 bases lining up with TRBD2. The trim removed 1 base at V and 7 bases at J, leaving 7 bases unmatched. The CDR3 is made up of 15 amino acids. Germline lookup yields CDR1 MGHRA and CDR2 YSYEKL. The chain's CDR3 is CASSQGLAEGNEQFF. In nucleotides, the CDR3 is TGCGCCAGCAGCCAAGGGCTAGCGGAGGGGAATGAGCAGTTCTTC.

Notes on this clone: One junction end does not reproduce the germline sequence, and a read error may be involved. Other DNA sequences of this sample code for an identical CDR3. J is TRBJ2-2 and V is TRBV7-9; 11 bases align to TRBD2. The CDR3 runs to 16 residues. CDR1 SEHNR and CDR2 FQNEAQ come from the germline V gene (reference sequence). CDR3 DNA: TGTGCCAGCAGCGCACTAGCGGGAGATGGTGGCGGGGAACTGTTTTTT. Its translation: CASSALAGDGGGELFF.

This clone was counted between two and nine times. This chain uses TRBV11-3 with TRBJ2-3, with D perhaps matching TRBD2 (5 bases). Trimming removed 0 bases at V and 3 bases at J, with 16 bases between. CDR3 length equals 17 residues. Per germline, CDR1 SGHNT and CDR2 YENEEA. CDR3 nucleotide sequence: TGTGCCAGCAGCTTAGATACGGCGGGCCTGGGGACAGATACGCAGTATTTT. This gives the protein CASSLDTAGLGTDTQYF.

The rearrangement uses TRBV29-1 and TRBJ2-1; TRBD2 aligns across 9 bases. This CDR3 spans 16 amino acids. V was clipped by 4 bases and J by 4 bases; unmatched bases: 11. The germline V gene encodes CDR1 SQVTM and CDR2 ANQGSEA. CDR3 in amino acids: CSVGGGSGRRYNEQFF. The CDR3 DNA sequence: TGCAGCGTTGGGGGGGGTAGCGGGAGAAGGTACAATGAGCAGTTCTTC.

This chain joins TRBV12-5 and TRBJ2-3; 9 nucleotides align to TRBD2. In germline, CDR1 is LGHNT, CDR2 FRNRAP. V shed 2 bases, J shed 11 bases, and the junction held 20 bases outside the gene matches. The CDR3 extends over 18 amino acids. This CDR3 reads CASGLSSTSGTPKAMQYF. In DNA form, the CDR3 reads TGTGCTAGTGGTTTGTCCTCGACTAGCGGCACCCCTAAGGCGATGCAGTATTTT.

About this clone: At one boundary the junction diverges from the germline segment, which might be a read error. The chain is built from TRBV10-3 and TRBJ2-1; D uncertain. CDR3 length equals 13 residues. Germline V gene data show CDR1 as ENHRY and CDR2 as SYGVKD. The CDR3 is CAVSLGPRNEQFF. CDR3 nucleotides: TGTGCCGTCAGCCTCGGACCTCGCAATGAGCAGTTCTTC.

Here the CDR3 reads CATQGPMDGTEAFF. CDR3 sequence (DNA): TGTGCCACCCAGGGGCCCATGGATGGCACTGAAGCTTTCTTT. The V gene is TRBV15, the J gene TRBJ1-1, with a weak D call TRBD1 (6 bases). The V gene's germline CDR1 is LNHNV and CDR2 YYDKDF (reference sequence). V lost 8 bases, J lost 4 bases, and 17 bases lay in between. This CDR3 has 14 amino acids.

The chain uses TRBV2 and TRBJ2-7, with a possible D match to TRBD2 (6 bases). V lost 11 bases and J 3 bases, leaving 14 bases between the germline ends. The CDR3 is 12 residues long. Germline CDR1 SNHLY, CDR2 FYNNEI. CDR3 DNA: TGTGCCGGGGGGACTGAACACTACGAGCAGTACTTC. This sequence encodes CAGGTEHYEQYF.

V gene TRBV7-2 combines with J gene TRBJ1-1; 7 bases are shared with TRBD1. Germline CDR1 is SGHTA and CDR2 is FQGNSA. The CDR3 totals 17 residues. Trimming removed 5 bases from V and 0 bases from J; junction bases left unmatched: 12. As DNA, the CDR3 is TGTGCCAGCAGCAGACAGGGTCAAACTTTTATGAACACTGAAGCTTTCTTT. This gives the protein CASSRQGQTFMNTEAFF.

V usage is TRBV28 and J usage is TRBJ1-2; D might be TRBD1 (5 bases). Germline CDR1 reads MDHEN; CDR2 reads SYDVKM. The germline V and J ends were trimmed by 3 bases and 6 bases, with 17 bases remaining between them. This CDR3 is built from 15 residues. The CDR3 DNA reads as TGTGCCAGCAGTTTGAGCGGCGGGGGAGGGGATGGCTACACCTTC. Translated, it gives CASSLSGGGGDGYTF.

This chain connects TRBV10-3 to TRBJ2-1; 9 bases agree with TRBD2. The CDR3 contains 14 residues. The V and J ends lost 11 bases and 7 bases, in that order; junction bases with no gene match: 12. Germline CDR1 reads ENHRY; CDR2 reads SYGVKD. CDR3 coding DNA: TGTGCCCCCGGAGGGCTAGCGGGAAATAATGAGCAGTTCTTC. This codes for CAPGGLAGNNEQFF.

The chain is built from TRBV28 and TRBJ2-3; 7 bases line up with TRBD1. This CDR3 has 12 amino acids. Germline V gene lookup returns CDR1 MDHEN and CDR2 SYDVKM. V shed 3 bases and J 14 bases; nucleotides not matched to a gene: 8. The CDR3 here is CASSFPTGTGYF. The CDR3 nucleotides read TGTGCCAGCAGTTTCCCGACAGGGACGGGGTATTTT.

V is TRBV28 and J is TRBJ2-6, with no clear D. Germline values: CDR1 MDHEN, CDR2 SYDVKM. The CDR3 spans 15 residues. V lost 5 bases and J 3 bases, leaving 11 bases between the germline ends. For the CDR3, the DNA is TGTGCCAGCAGTCCCCCCCAGTATGGGGCCAACGTCCTGACTTTC. Encoded protein: CASSPPQYGANVLTF.

The chain combines TRBV11-2 with TRBJ2-7, with 7 bases that match TRBD2. Trimming removed 1 base from V and 0 bases from J; junction bases left unmatched: 6. There are 16 residues in the CDR3. CDR1 and CDR2 from the germline V gene are SGHAT and FQNNGV. CDR3 loop: CASSLGRAGPSYEQYF. CDR3 sequence (DNA): TGTGCCAGCAGCTTAGGAAGAGCGGGACCCTCCTACGAGCAGTACTTC.

J is TRBJ1-2 and V is TRBV9, with no clear D. Trimming shortened V by 3 bases and J by 3 bases, and 15 bases separated the two germline ends. The CDR3 is 15 residues long. Germline lookup yields CDR1 SGDLS and CDR2 YYNGEE. The CDR3 nucleotides read TGTGCCAGCAGCGAAGGGAGAGTTGAGGACTATGGCTACACCTTC. This codes for CASSEGRVEDYGYTF.